The sequence of this TCR beta chain was determined in a study of post-analysis software for immune sequencing data. The overall study: Disease courses included relapsing-remitting, secondary progressive and progressive-relapsing multiple sclerosis. General study results and limits: Clustering by F measure revealed strong co-clustering among samples prepared together in one batch. Five TRBV segments, TRBV5-6, TRBV5-1 and TRBV20-1 among them, were found more frequent in patients than controls. Patients with multiple sclerosis recorded significantly lower normalized Chao1 diversity than controls, the study found.

CDR1 and CDR2 from the germline V gene are MDHEN and SYDVKM. This CDR3 spans 13 amino acids. V lost 3 bases, J lost 6 bases, and 12 bases lay in between. Every TCR beta cDNA library bore unique molecular identifiers. Hundreds of thousands of cDNA molecules came from around 0.96 to 9.9 million T cells. TCRdb re-called the PCR reads through MiXCR, storing one row per CDR3 protein. Of a few hundred thousand distinct CDR3 sequences detected, roughly 46% appear once; the ten largest clones hold 9% to 14%. On this clonotype itself: Its antigen is unidentified.

The specimen sequenced was blood. The clonotype was recovered from a girl between 10 and 17 years old with multiple sclerosis. The chain links TRBV28 to TRBJ2-7; D perhaps matches TRBD2 (5 bases). The CDR3, as DNA: TGTGCCAGCAGTTTTCCCGGAGGTTTCGAGCAGTACTTC. It specifies CASSFPGGFEQYF.